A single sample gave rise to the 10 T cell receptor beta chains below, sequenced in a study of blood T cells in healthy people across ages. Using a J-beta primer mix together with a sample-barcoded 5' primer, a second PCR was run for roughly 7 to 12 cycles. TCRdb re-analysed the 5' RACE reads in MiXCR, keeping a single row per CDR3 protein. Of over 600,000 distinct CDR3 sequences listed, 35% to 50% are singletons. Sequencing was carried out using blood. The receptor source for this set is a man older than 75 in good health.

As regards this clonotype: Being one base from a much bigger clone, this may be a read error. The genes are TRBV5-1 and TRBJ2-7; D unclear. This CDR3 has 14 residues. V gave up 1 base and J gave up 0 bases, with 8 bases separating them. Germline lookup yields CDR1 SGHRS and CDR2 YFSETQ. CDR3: CASSLQTSSYEQYF. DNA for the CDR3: TGCGCCAGCAGCTTGCAGACCAGCTCCTACGAGCAGTACTTC.

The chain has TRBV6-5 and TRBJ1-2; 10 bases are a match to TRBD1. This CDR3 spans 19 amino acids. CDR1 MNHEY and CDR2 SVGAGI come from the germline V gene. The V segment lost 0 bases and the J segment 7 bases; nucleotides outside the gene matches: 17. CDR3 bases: TGTGCCAGCAGTTACTCGTCTTCGGGACAGGGGAACTTAAGGGGTGGCTACACCTTC. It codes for CASSYSSSGQGNLRGGYTF.

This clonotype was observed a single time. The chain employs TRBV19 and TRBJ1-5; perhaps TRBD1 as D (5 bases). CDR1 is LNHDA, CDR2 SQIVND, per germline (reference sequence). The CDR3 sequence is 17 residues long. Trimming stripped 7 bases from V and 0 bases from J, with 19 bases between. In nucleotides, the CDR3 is TGTGCCAGTATGCACCGGGACTATGGTTATAGCAATCAGCCCCAGCATTTT. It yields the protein CASMHRDYGYSNQPQHF.

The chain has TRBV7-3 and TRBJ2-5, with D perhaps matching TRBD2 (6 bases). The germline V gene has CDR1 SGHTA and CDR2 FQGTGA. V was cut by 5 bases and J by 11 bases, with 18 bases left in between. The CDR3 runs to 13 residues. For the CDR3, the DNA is TGTGCCAGCAGCCGGGACTCTAAAAATGAGCAGTACTTC. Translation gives CASSRDSKNEQYF.

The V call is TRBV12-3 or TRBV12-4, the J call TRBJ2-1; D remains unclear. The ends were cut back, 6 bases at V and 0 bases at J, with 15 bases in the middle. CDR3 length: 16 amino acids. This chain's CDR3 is CASSPTSVYSYNEQFF. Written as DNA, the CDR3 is TGTGCCAGCAGCCCTACCAGCGTATACTCCTACAATGAGCAGTTCTTC.

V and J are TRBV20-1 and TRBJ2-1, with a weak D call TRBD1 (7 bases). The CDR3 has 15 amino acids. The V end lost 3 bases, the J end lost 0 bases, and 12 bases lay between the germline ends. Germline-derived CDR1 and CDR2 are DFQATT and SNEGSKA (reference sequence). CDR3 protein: CSARTGRGSYNEQFF. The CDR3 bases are TGCAGTGCTAGGACAGGGCGGGGCTCCTACAATGAGCAGTTCTTC.

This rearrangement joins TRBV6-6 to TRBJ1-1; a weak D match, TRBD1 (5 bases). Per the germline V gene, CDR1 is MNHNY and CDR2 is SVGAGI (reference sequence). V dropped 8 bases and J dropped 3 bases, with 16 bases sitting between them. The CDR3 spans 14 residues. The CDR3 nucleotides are TGTGCCAGCTTTACCCCTGTAGGGGACACTGAAGCTTTCTTT. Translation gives CASFTPVGDTEAFF.

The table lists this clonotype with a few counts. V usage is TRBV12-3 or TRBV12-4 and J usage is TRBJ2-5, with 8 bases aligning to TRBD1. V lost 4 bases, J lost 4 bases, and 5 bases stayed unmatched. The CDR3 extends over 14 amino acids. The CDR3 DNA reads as TGTGCCAGCAGTTCGGCCAGGGGGCGAGAGACCCAGTACTTC. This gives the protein CASSSARGRETQYF.

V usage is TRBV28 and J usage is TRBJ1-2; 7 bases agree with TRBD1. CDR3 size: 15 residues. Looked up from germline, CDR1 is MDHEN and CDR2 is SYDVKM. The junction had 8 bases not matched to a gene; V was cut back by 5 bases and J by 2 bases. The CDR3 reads CASSHRDRANYGYTF. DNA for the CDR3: TGTGCCAGCAGTCATCGGGACAGAGCGAACTATGGCTACACCTTC.

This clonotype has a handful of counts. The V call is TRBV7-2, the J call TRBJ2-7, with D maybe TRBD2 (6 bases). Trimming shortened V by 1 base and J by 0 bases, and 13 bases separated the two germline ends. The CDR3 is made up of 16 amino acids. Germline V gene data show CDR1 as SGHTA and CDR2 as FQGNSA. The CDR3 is CASSLDGSGHSYEQYF. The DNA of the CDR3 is TGTGCCAGCAGCTTAGACGGTAGCGGCCACTCCTACGAGCAGTACTTC.